These 29 T cell receptor beta chains originate from one sample sequenced in a study of blood T cell repertoires in COVID-19. Measured with immunoSEQ multiplex PCR; TCRdb has only the in-frame clones, and not every one. Counted here are approximately 150,000 clones, over 75% occurring once; the ten biggest clones make up 5.6%. Source material: PBMCs or T cells enriched from blood (not recorded which). The source of these receptors is a woman in her 40s with acute COVID-19.

V usage is TRBV9 and J usage is TRBJ2-1; TRBD2 matches 12 bases. The V and J ends lost 7 bases and 5 bases, in that order; junction bases with no gene match: 4. This CDR3 comprises 14 residues. Germline V gene sequence: CDR1 SGDLS, CDR2 YYNGEE. CDR3 sequence: CASASGRANNEQFF. As DNA, the CDR3 is TGTGCCAGCGCTAGCGGGAGGGCCAACAATGAGCAGTTCTTC.

The chain is built from TRBV5-4 and TRBJ1-2, with TRBD1 matching over 7 bases. The V gene end was trimmed by 3 bases and the J gene end by 1 base; junction bases not matched to a gene: 3. CDR1 SGHNT and CDR2 YYREEE come from the germline V gene (reference sequence). The CDR3 extends over 14 amino acids. The CDR3 loop is CASSSYRGNYGYTF. CDR3 DNA: TGTGCCAGCAGCTCGTACAGGGGTAACTATGGCTACACCTTC. Drawing the rest from reference TRBV5-4 and TRBJ1-2, the complete variable domain is ETGVTQSPTHLIKTRGQQVTLRCSSQSGHNTVSWYQQALGQGPQFIFQYYREEENGRGNFPPRFSGLQFPNYSSELNVNALELDDSALYLCASSSYRGNYGYTFGSGTRLTVV.

V usage is TRBV10-3 and J usage is TRBJ1-3; D gene unclear. In germline, CDR1 is ENHRY, CDR2 SYGVKD. This CDR3 is 15 amino acids long. The V gene lost 2 bases and the J gene lost 0 bases, with 8 bases spanning the gap. The CDR3 sequence is CAISEIPSSGNTIYF. The CDR3 bases are TGTGCCATCAGTGAGATACCCAGCTCTGGAAACACCATATATTTT.

The CDR3 DNA sequence: TGCGCCAGCAGCCAAGGCCTGACTAGCGGAGGGGGGGATGAGCAGTTCTTC. Translated, it gives CASSQGLTSGGGDEQFF. V is TRBV4-1 and J is TRBJ2-1; 9 bases agree with TRBD2. The CDR3 loop spans 17 amino acids. The trim removed 1 base at V and 8 bases at J, leaving 12 bases unmatched. Germline V CDR1 and CDR2: MGHRA, YSYEKL.

The chain carries TRBV6-5 and TRBJ2-5, with 8 bases fitting TRBD2. CDR3 length equals 15 residues. Germline V gene lookup returns CDR1 MNHEY and CDR2 SVGAGI. V shed 6 bases and J 5 bases; nucleotides not matched to a gene: 11. CDR3 in DNA: TGTGCCAGCAGCAGCGGGAGCCGAGGGGTGGAGACCCAGTACTTC. Translated: CASSSGSRGVETQYF.

The gene calls are TRBV10-3 and TRBJ2-1; 11 positions agree with TRBD2. V lost 6 bases to trimming and J lost 12 bases; unmatched junction nucleotides: 7. Germline V gives CDR1 ENHRY, CDR2 SYGVKD. The CDR3 is made up of 13 amino acids. In nucleotides, the CDR3 is TGTGCCATCAGGCCGGGACTAGCGGACCGGCAGTTCTTC. This translates into CAIRPGLADRQFF.

V gene TRBV19 combines with J gene TRBJ1-3; D is undetermined. The length of the CDR3 is 14 residues. V was trimmed by 2 bases and J by 0 bases, leaving 5 bases between them. Germline CDR1 and CDR2: LNHDA and SQIVND (reference sequence). CDR3 loop: CASSITDSGNTIYF. The CDR3 DNA sequence: TGTGCCAGTAGTATAACAGACTCTGGAAACACCATATATTTT.

J is TRBJ2-6 and V is TRBV5-1; D is perhaps TRBD1 (5 bases). Germline-derived CDR1 and CDR2 are SGHRS and YFSETQ. V dropped 2 bases and J dropped 0 bases, with 15 bases sitting between them. This CDR3 has 18 residues. This CDR3 is CASSFGPQGFSGANVLTF. The CDR3 coding sequence is TGCGCCAGCAGCTTCGGACCTCAGGGTTTCTCTGGGGCCAACGTCCTGACTTTC.

This CDR3 is CASSPGRQENYGYTF. DNA for the CDR3: TGTGCCAGCTCACCGGGCCGACAGGAGAACTATGGCTACACCTTC. The rearrangement uses TRBV18 and TRBJ1-2; TRBD1 might be the D (6 bases). With 3 bases removed from V and 2 bases from J, the gap between germline ends came to 13 bases. The CDR3 length is 15 residues. CDR1 KGHSH and CDR2 LQKENI come from the germline V gene.

The chain joins TRBV7-2 to TRBJ2-3, with D possibly matching TRBD2 (5 bases). Trimming took 2 bases from V and 5 from J, leaving 14 bases between them. The CDR3 covers 15 residues. Germline assignment: CDR1 SGHTA and CDR2 FQGNSA. CDR3 region: CASSLRGWEQDTQYF. The CDR3 DNA is TGTGCCAGCAGCTTAAGAGGATGGGAGCAAGATACGCAGTATTTT. Looking up the rest from reference TRBV7-2 and TRBJ2-3 gives the full variable domain: GAGVSQSPSNKVTEKGKDVELRCDPISGHTALYWYRQSLGQGLEFLIYFQGNSAPDKSGLPSDRFSAERTGGSVSTLTIQRTQQEDSAVYLCASSLRGWEQDTQYFGPGTRLTVL.

The chain is built from TRBV18 and TRBJ2-5; tentatively, D is TRBD1 (5 bases). The CDR3 has 14 amino acids. The V gene lost 0 bases and the J gene lost 2 bases, with 7 bases spanning the gap. Germline-derived CDR1 and CDR2 are KGHSH and LQKENI. CDR3: CASSPPQGQETQYF. The CDR3 nucleotides are TGTGCCAGCTCACCACCGCAGGGACAAGAGACCCAGTACTTC. The full variable domain, rest sourced from reference TRBV18 and TRBJ2-5, is NAGVMQNPRHLVRRRGQEARLRCSPMKGHSHVYWYRQLPEEGLKFMVYLQKENIIDESGMPKERFSAEFPKEGPSILRIQQVVRGDSAAYFCASSPPQGQETQYFGPGTRLLVL.

The chain combines TRBV5-1 with TRBJ1-2; D might be TRBD1 (5 bases). CDR1 and CDR2 from the germline V gene are SGHRS and YFSETQ. The CDR3 contains 15 residues. Trimming took 4 bases from V and 5 from J, leaving 18 bases between them. CDR3 coding DNA: TGCGCCAGCAGCCTAATGACAGACGCGTCTTATGGCTACACCTTC. Protein sequence: CASSLMTDASYGYTF.

This clone was seen ten or more times. The genes are TRBV13 and TRBJ1-1, with D uncertain. Germline V gene sequence: CDR1 PRHDT, CDR2 FYEKMQ (reference sequence). V dropped 5 bases and J dropped 6 bases, with 10 bases sitting between them. The CDR3 is made up of 12 amino acids. The CDR3 sequence is CASSHRGSEAFF. As DNA, the CDR3 is TGTGCCAGCAGCCACCGAGGGTCTGAAGCTTTCTTT.

This clone was counted a few times. CDR3 amino acids: CATQTTAALLYGYTF. The CDR3 DNA sequence: TGTGCCACCCAAACGACAGCCGCCCTTCTATATGGCTACACCTTC. This chain uses TRBV19 with TRBJ1-2, with D possibly matching TRBD1 (5 bases). Trimming shortened V by 10 bases and J by 5 bases, and 23 bases separated the two germline ends. CDR3 length equals 15 residues. The germline V gene encodes CDR1 LNHDA and CDR2 SQIVND (reference sequence).

This chain uses TRBV2 with TRBJ1-6; D is perhaps TRBD1 (6 bases). The CDR3 is made up of 14 amino acids. V lost 5 bases and J 6 bases, leaving 11 bases between the germline ends. Germline assignment: CDR1 SNHLY and CDR2 FYNNEI. As DNA, the CDR3 is TGTGCCAGCAGTACTCCGGACAGTAATTCACCCCTCCACTTT. Translation gives CASSTPDSNSPLHF.

This clone was seen just once. The chain combines TRBV10-3 with TRBJ1-1, with D maybe TRBD1 (5 bases). The CDR3 is 14 amino acids. Trimming removed 6 bases from V and 0 bases from J, with 11 bases in between. The germline V gene has CDR1 ENHRY and CDR2 SYGVKD. The CDR3 region is CAIRQDIMNTEAFF. CDR3 in DNA: TGTGCCATCAGACAGGACATCATGAACACTGAAGCTTTCTTT.

This chain links TRBV14 with TRBJ2-1, with 8 bases that match TRBD2. This CDR3 comprises 19 residues. V lost 1 base, J lost 2 bases, and 13 bases stayed unmatched. Germline values: CDR1 SGHDN, CDR2 FVKESK. CDR3 in amino acids: CASSQGVWSGSRAYNEQFF. The CDR3 DNA sequence: TGTGCCAGCAGCCAAGGGGTATGGAGCGGGAGTAGGGCCTACAATGAGCAGTTCTTC.

DNA for the CDR3: TGTGCCATCAGTGGCGGGACAGGGATTATGAACACTGAAGCTTTCTTT. Translated: CAISGGTGIMNTEAFF. The rearrangement links TRBV10-3 to TRBJ1-1, with TRBD1 identical over 9 bases. The CDR3 is 16 amino acids. The germline V gene encodes CDR1 ENHRY and CDR2 SYGVKD. Germline trimming cut 4 bases from V and 0 bases from J; bases unmatched to any gene: 6.

This clone has just one count. V usage is TRBV6-5 and J usage is TRBJ2-7; 10 bases agree with TRBD1. This CDR3 region has 15 residues. Germline loops: CDR1 MNHEY, CDR2 SVGAGI. V trimming: 2 bases; J trimming: 4 bases; junction bases outside the gene matches: 5. The CDR3, as DNA: TGTGCCAGCAGTTACCCGGGACAGGGGATTTACGAGCAGTACTTC. Protein: CASSYPGQGIYEQYF.

The chain is built from TRBV19 and TRBJ2-7; TRBD2 matches at 11 bases. In germline, CDR1 is LNHDA, CDR2 SQIVND (reference sequence). V shed 5 bases and J 2 bases; nucleotides not matched to a gene: 8. The length of the CDR3 is 16 residues. The CDR3 DNA follows: TGTGCCAGTAGTCCCCGGGGACTAGCGGAAACCTACGAGCAGTACTTC. It is translated as CASSPRGLAETYEQYF.

The rearrangement links TRBV4-1 to TRBJ2-3; 12 bases agree with TRBD2. There are 19 residues in the CDR3. J was trimmed by 3 bases and V by 4 bases; bases with no gene match: 14. Per germline, CDR1 MGHRA and CDR2 YSYEKL. Written as DNA, the CDR3 is TGCGCCAGCAGCCCCCCGAGATCTAGCGGGAGGGCGCGGACAGATACGCAGTATTTT. As protein: CASSPPRSSGRARTDTQYF.

The rearrangement links TRBV15 to TRBJ1-3, with 9 bases lining up with TRBD1. The CDR3 has 15 amino acids. CDR1 and CDR2 from the germline V gene are LNHNV and YYDKDF (reference sequence). V shed 5 bases and J 0 bases; nucleotides not matched to a gene: 2. The CDR3 loop reads CATSGDRASGNTIYF. The CDR3, as DNA: TGTGCCACCAGCGGGGACAGGGCCTCTGGAAACACCATATATTTT.

This clone was seen more than once but under ten times. V gene TRBV5-4 combines with J gene TRBJ2-2; a possible D gene is TRBD1 (6 bases). The germline gives CDR1 SGHNT, CDR2 YYREEE (reference sequence). CDR3 size: 16 residues. Deletions cut 4 bases from V and 2 bases from J, with 15 bases between. CDR3 sequence: CASSGSSGANTGELFF. The CDR3 DNA follows: TGTGCCAGCAGCGGGTCGTCAGGGGCTAACACCGGGGAGCTGTTTTTT.

V gene TRBV6-5 combines with J gene TRBJ1-3; 7 nucleotides line up with TRBD1. Germline V lookup: CDR1 MNHEY, CDR2 SVGAGI. The V and J ends lost 2 bases and 11 bases, in that order; junction bases with no gene match: 15. The CDR3 is made up of 16 amino acids. Here the CDR3 reads CASSYRGGSPGVAIYF. In DNA, the CDR3 is TGTGCCAGCAGTTACCGAGGGGGCAGCCCCGGGGTGGCCATATATTTT.

The chain links TRBV19 to TRBJ1-2; 7 bases match TRBD1. Germline assignment: CDR1 LNHDA and CDR2 SQIVND (reference sequence). The CDR3 has 13 amino acids. The junction had 6 bases not matched to a gene; V was cut back by 3 bases and J by 8 bases. The CDR3 nucleotides read TGTGCCAGTAGTATCAAGACAGGGCACGGCTACACCTTC. Protein: CASSIKTGHGYTF.

The chain has TRBV19 and TRBJ1-1; TRBD1 is a possible D gene (5 bases). This CDR3 is built from 13 residues. Germline V gene lookup returns CDR1 LNHDA and CDR2 SQIVND (reference sequence). V was cut by 8 bases and J by 2 bases, with 12 bases left in between. Here the CDR3 reads CASRTIENTEAFF. The CDR3 bases are TGTGCCAGTCGGACAATTGAAAACACTGAAGCTTTCTTT. The complete variable domain, with remaining parts taken from reference TRBV19 and TRBJ1-1, reads DGGITQSPKYLFRKEGQNVTLSCEQNLNHDAMYWYRQDPGQGLRLIYYSQIVNDFQKGDIAEGYSVSREKKESFPLTVTSAQKNPTAFYLCASRTIENTEAFFGQGTRLTVV.

The V gene is TRBV4-2, the J gene TRBJ2-1, with a tentative D call TRBD2 (5 bases). Germline lookup yields CDR1 LGHNA and CDR2 YNFKEQ. The V end lost 0 bases, the J end lost 0 bases, and 9 bases lay between the germline ends. This CDR3 comprises 16 residues. The CDR3 sequence: CASSQENRGSYNEQFF. In nucleotides, the CDR3 is TGTGCCAGCAGCCAAGAAAACCGGGGCTCCTACAATGAGCAGTTCTTC.

The chain couples TRBV29-1 to TRBJ1-2; TRBD1 might be the D (5 bases). CDR1 SQVTM and CDR2 ANQGSEA come from the germline V gene. The V gene lost 5 bases and the J gene lost 2 bases, with 12 bases spanning the gap. There are 13 residues in the CDR3. CDR3 sequence reads: CSVRRGENYGYTF. Here the CDR3 DNA reads TGCAGCGTTCGTCGGGGGGAGAACTATGGCTACACCTTC. Full variable domain (outside the CDR3, taken from reference TRBV29-1 and TRBJ1-2): SAVISQKPSRDICQRGTSLTIQCQVDSQVTMMFWYRQQPGQSLTLIATANQGSEATYESGFVIDKFPISRPNLTFSTLTVSNMSPEDSSIYLCSVRRGENYGYTFGSGTRLTVV.

This clone has a handful of counts. The V and J genes are TRBV27 and TRBJ2-7, with 7 nucleotides matching TRBD1. CDR1 and CDR2 (germline): MNHEY, SMNVEV (reference sequence). V shed 6 bases and J 6 bases; nucleotides not matched to a gene: 11. CDR3 length equals 14 residues. DNA for the CDR3: TGTGCCAGCAGCCCCACTATGACAGGGAGCGAGCAGTACGTC. Protein product: CASSPTMTGSEQYV.